Below, one TCR beta chain is given with its context. Its target is not known. Separate from the roughly 700-subject first cohort was the approximately 120-subject validation cohort, to which the donors belonged. Libraries were prepared by immunoSEQ multiplex PCR; TCRdb keeps only in-frame clonotypes and omits some of them. The sample yields around 93,000 clones, around 85% seen once. The data are from a study of cytomegalovirus exposure and HLA in healthy donors. For the study at large: The same platform was used for the roughly 120 validation repertoires and the roughly 640 first-cohort repertoires, a later analysis reported. Findings and caveats of the study: Subsequent analysis showed first-cohort TCR clusters tending to co-occur in around 130 validation repertoires. The study put 150 to 200 TCR beta chains on its list as cytomegalovirus-associated.

The CDR3 length is 15 residues. With V trimmed by 6 bases and J by 4 bases, 9 bases remained unmatched. The germline gives CDR1 MNHNY, CDR2 SVGAGI (reference sequence). The sequencing input was PBMCs. The J gene is TRBJ2-7, the V gene TRBV6-6, with 10 bases aligning to TRBD2. The receptor was isolated from a man aged 18 to 29 in good health and CMV-seropositive. CDR3 DNA: TGTGCCAGCAGCCTCCTAGCGGGAGAAGGGTACGAGCAGTACTTC. Its translation is CASSLLAGEGYEQYF.